The TCR beta chain described here comes from a study of cytomegalovirus exposure and HLA in healthy donors. Germline CDR1 is SGHAT and CDR2 is FQNNGV. Trimming pared 3 bases from V and 6 bases from J, leaving 7 bases between. The CDR3 has 12 residues. PCR amplification relied on 60 Vbeta primers (plus 13 Jbeta primers). TCRdb keeps only in-frame clones here, not all; method: immunoSEQ multiplex PCR. The table gives about 52,000 clones; the top ten clones make up 10% to 15% of it. Turning to this clone: The antigen remains undetermined.

General study results and limits: Later analysis associated a missense DCLRE1C variant with TCR beta V- and J-gene trimming. The study carried out a later analysis of TCR beta sequences. It associated about 15,000 of them with specific HLA alleles at a false discovery rate of 0.05.

What was sequenced was PBMCs. The chain employs TRBV11-2 and TRBJ2-3; D remains unclear. The receptor's source is a woman aged 60-70 years in good health and CMV-seropositive. CDR3 amino acids: CASSFFRDTQYF. CDR3 DNA: TGTGCCAGCAGCTTCTTCCGGGATACGCAGTATTTT.